One and the same sample provided the 16 T cell receptor beta chains below, sequenced in a study of beta chain features in type 1 diabetes. As every portion of the isolated RNA was reverse transcribed, the sequencing read expressed TCRB transcripts. Only in-frame clones appear in the TCRdb table, and some are missing; sequencing was by immunoSEQ multiplex PCR. The profile shows some 900,000 clones, 17% of them singletons. The specimen was naive CD4+ T cells from blood. These receptors all stem from a woman aged 18-35 years in good health.

About this clone itself: In the same sample, other DNA sequences code for this CDR3. This chain joins TRBV25-1 and TRBJ1-5; weak D call: TRBD1 (6 bases). Germline V CDR1 and CDR2: MGHDK, SYGVNS. The CDR3 covers 12 residues. V lost 6 bases, J lost 4 bases, and 7 bases lay in between. The CDR3 bases are TGTGCCAGCAGCAGGGGTAATCAGCCCCAGCATTTT. Its translation is CASSRGNQPQHF. The full variable domain, its missing parts supplied by reference TRBV25-1 and TRBJ1-5, is EADIYQTPRYLVIGTGKKITLECSQTMGHDKMYWYQQDPGMELHLIHYSYGVNSTEKGDLSSESTVSRIRTEHFPLTLESARPSHTSQYLCASSRGNQPQHFGDGTRLSIL.

The rearrangement joins TRBV5-8 to TRBJ2-1; D is undetermined. CDR3 length: 13 residues. V lost 7 bases to trimming and J lost 0 bases, with 8 bases between them. The germline gives CDR1 SGHTS, CDR2 YDEGEE. CDR3 in amino acids: CASRPVSYNEQFF. The DNA for the CDR3 is TGTGCCAGCCGCCCAGTCTCCTACAATGAGCAGTTCTTC.

This clone came up a few times. V usage is TRBV7-9 and J usage is TRBJ2-1; D gene unclear. Germline V CDR1 and CDR2: SEHNR, FQNEAQ (reference sequence). V lost 6 bases and J lost 2, with 11 bases in between. This CDR3 has 14 amino acids. CDR3 residues: CASRLKGPYNEQFF. CDR3 sequence (DNA): TGTGCCAGCAGGCTGAAGGGTCCCTACAATGAGCAGTTCTTC.

This clone was picked up many times. This rearrangement joins TRBV27 to TRBJ2-4; D ambiguous. The CDR3 totals 15 residues. V shed 0 bases and J shed 3 bases, with 9 bases lying between them. Germline V lookup: CDR1 MNHEY, CDR2 SMNVEV (reference sequence). CDR3 sequence: CASSLSRWFKNIQYF. Written as DNA, the CDR3 is TGTGCCAGCAGTTTATCTCGTTGGTTCAAAAACATTCAGTACTTC.

CDR3 in amino acids: CASSQPGATDTQYF. The CDR3, as DNA: TGTGCCAGCAGTCAACCGGGCGCCACAGATACGCAGTATTTT. This chain uses TRBV6-5 with TRBJ2-3; D gene ambiguous. The CDR3 sequence is 14 residues long. V was clipped by 5 bases and J by 2 bases, with 11 bases between them. Germline assignment: CDR1 MNHEY and CDR2 SVGAGI.

A note on this clone: Other DNA sequences of this sample code for an identical CDR3. This chain connects TRBV5-4 to TRBJ1-2; D call uncertain. V was clipped by 4 bases and J by 0 bases, with 10 bases between them. This CDR3 has 14 amino acids. Germline CDR1 is SGHNT and CDR2 is YYREEE (reference sequence). The chain's CDR3 is CASSLGATNYGYTF. DNA for the CDR3: TGTGCCAGCAGCCTGGGAGCTACTAACTATGGCTACACCTTC.

In its sample, this clone was seen a few times. The chain links TRBV11-1 to TRBJ2-1; D not resolved. From germline, CDR1 is SGHAT and CDR2 FQDESV (reference sequence). The ends were cut back, 4 bases at V and 4 bases at J, with 5 bases in the middle. This CDR3 region has 12 residues. The CDR3 DNA sequence: TGTGCCAGCAGCTCCCCGTACAATGAGCAGTTCTTC. This gives the protein CASSSPYNEQFF.

This clone was picked up a small number of times. The chain carries TRBV4-3 and TRBJ2-1; 7 bases map to TRBD2. Trimming removed 2 bases from V and 6 bases from J; junction bases left unmatched: 16. Germline values: CDR1 LGHNA, CDR2 YSLEER. This CDR3 is 18 amino acids long. CDR3 bases: TGCGCCAGCAGCCAATACGGGACTACTAGTGGGTTCGGCAATGAGCAGTTCTTC. Protein sequence: CASSQYGTTSGFGNEQFF.

The rearrangement joins TRBV20-1 to TRBJ2-7; 7 bases agree with TRBD1. Germline CDR1 is DFQATT and CDR2 is SNEGSKA (reference sequence). V shed 4 bases, J shed 13 bases, and the junction held 7 bases outside the gene matches. There are 10 residues in the CDR3. The CDR3 nucleotides read TGCAGTGCTAATAGACAGGGTAGTTACTTC. It encodes CSANRQGSYF.

This clone appeared a few times. The rearrangement links TRBV2 to TRBJ2-3; possibly TRBD2 for D (5 bases). CDR1 and CDR2 from the germline V gene are SNHLY and FYNNEI. V was trimmed by 6 bases and J by 0 bases, leaving 13 bases between them. The CDR3 spans 15 residues. The CDR3 here is CASRPRGSSTDTQYF. CDR3 in DNA: TGTGCCAGCAGACCCCGGGGTTCTAGCACAGATACGCAGTATTTT.

This clone was counted only a few times. The chain uses TRBV2 and TRBJ2-7; maybe TRBD1 (6 bases). V was clipped by 5 bases and J by 2 bases, with 13 bases between them. This CDR3 has 14 residues. The germline gives CDR1 SNHLY, CDR2 FYNNEI. For the CDR3, the DNA is TGTGCCAGCAGTCTCGGGACACCGGCCTACGAGCAGTACTTC. Its protein product is CASSLGTPAYEQYF. The whole variable domain, remainder taken from reference TRBV2 and TRBJ2-7, is EPEVTQTPSHQVTQMGQEVILRCVPISNHLYFYWYRQILGQKVEFLVSFYNNEISEKSEIFDDQFSVERPDGSNFTLKIRSTKLEDSAMYFCASSLGTPAYEQYFGPGTRLTVT.

This clone came up a few times. Additional DNA sequences in this sample encode the identical CDR3. The rearrangement uses TRBV7-9 and TRBJ2-1; no definite D call. CDR3 length: 15 amino acids. Per the germline V gene, CDR1 is SEHNR and CDR2 is FQNEAQ (reference sequence). Trimming removed 1 base from V and 0 bases from J, with 7 bases in between. The CDR3: CASSLGSGSYNEQFF. As DNA, the CDR3 is TGTGCCAGCAGCTTAGGATCGGGCTCCTACAATGAGCAGTTCTTC. Complete variable domain (other parts from reference TRBV7-9 and TRBJ2-1): DTGVSQNPRHKITKRGQNVTFRCDPISEHNRLYWYRQTLGQGPEFLTYFQNEAQLEKSRLLSDRFSAERPKGSFSTLEIQRTEQGDSAMYLCASSLGSGSYNEQFFGPGTRLTVL.

The chain joins TRBV21-1 to TRBJ2-5; TRBD1 is taken as the D call from the table, unchecked against the DNA. The closer fit of TRBJ2-7 to the DNA end suggests the J call may be wrong. TRBV21-1 is a pseudogene segment. The CDR3 extends over 14 amino acids. For the CDR3, the DNA is TGTGCCAGCATCCGGACAGGGGACTCCTACGAGCAGTACTTC. This sequence encodes CASIRTGDSYEQYF.

The rearrangement links TRBV4-3 to TRBJ1-2; TRBD1 aligns across 7 bases. Germline V gene sequence: CDR1 LGHNA, CDR2 YSLEER. Trimming took 0 bases from V and 4 from J; bases not matched to a gene: 5. The CDR3 consists of 15 residues. The DNA for the CDR3 is TGCGCCAGCAGCCAAGATACGAGACAGGGCTATGGCTACACCTTC. Encoded protein: CASSQDTRQGYGYTF.

The table lists this clone with a few counts. This rearrangement joins TRBV19 to TRBJ2-1; 7 bases align to TRBD1. Germline loops: CDR1 LNHDA, CDR2 SQIVND (reference sequence). This CDR3 contains 14 residues. The V segment lost 7 bases and the J segment 0 bases; nucleotides outside the gene matches: 3. The CDR3 bases are TGTGCCAGTATGTGGGACAGCTCCTACAATGAGCAGTTCTTC. Amino acids: CASMWDSSYNEQFF.

This clone came up a few times. The chain recombines TRBV4-2 with TRBJ2-1; D remains unclear. This CDR3 contains 13 residues. Trimming removed 0 bases from V and 9 bases from J, with 9 bases in between. Germline V gene lookup returns CDR1 LGHNA and CDR2 YNFKEQ. This CDR3 is CASSQEINGEQFF. CDR3 DNA sequence: TGTGCCAGCAGCCAAGAGATTAACGGTGAGCAGTTCTTC.